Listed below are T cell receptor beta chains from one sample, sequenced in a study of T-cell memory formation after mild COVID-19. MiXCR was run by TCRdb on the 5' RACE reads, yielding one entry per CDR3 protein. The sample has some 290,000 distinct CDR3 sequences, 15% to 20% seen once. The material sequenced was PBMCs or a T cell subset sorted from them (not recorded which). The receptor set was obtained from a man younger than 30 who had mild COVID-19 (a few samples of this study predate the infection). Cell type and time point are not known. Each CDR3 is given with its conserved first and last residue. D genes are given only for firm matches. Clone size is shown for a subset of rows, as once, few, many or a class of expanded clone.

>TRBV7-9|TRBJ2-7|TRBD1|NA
CASSSLRDRGYEQYF
TGTGCCAGCAGCTCCCTCCGGGACAGGGGCTACGAGCAGTACTTC
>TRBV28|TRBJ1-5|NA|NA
CASSLEQPQHF
TGTGCCAGCAGTTTAGAGCAGCCCCAGCATTTT
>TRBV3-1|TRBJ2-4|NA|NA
CASSQSPAVLAAIQYF
TGTGCCAGCAGCCAATCCCCCGCCGTCCTCGCCGCCATTCAGTACTTC
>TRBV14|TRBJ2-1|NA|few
CASSRRTTYNEQFF
TGTGCCAGCAGTAGAAGGACAACCTACAATGAGCAGTTCTTC
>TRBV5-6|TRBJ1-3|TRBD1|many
CASSFWTGNIGNTIYF
TGTGCCAGCAGCTTTTGGACAGGGAATATTGGAAACACCATATATTTT
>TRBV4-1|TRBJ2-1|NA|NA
CASSQGNGLQFF
TGCGCCAGCAGCCAAGGAAATGGACTACAGTTCTTC
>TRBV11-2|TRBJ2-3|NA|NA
CASSLDRGFTDTQYF
TGTGCCAGCAGCTTAGATAGAGGATTCACAGATACGCAGTATTTT
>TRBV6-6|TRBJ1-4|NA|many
CASSPARRVNEKLFF
TGTGCCAGCAGCCCCGCTCGACGGGTTAATGAAAAACTGTTTTTT
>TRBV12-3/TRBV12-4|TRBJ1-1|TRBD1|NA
CASSWTGQNTEAFF
TGTGCCAGCAGCTGGACAGGTCAGAACACTGAAGCTTTCTTT
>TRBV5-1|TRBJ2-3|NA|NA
CASSLEKVGFQDTQYF
TGCGCCAGCAGCTTGGAGAAGGTGGGGTTTCAAGATACGCAGTATTTT
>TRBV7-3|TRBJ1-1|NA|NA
CASSLSPSKGTEAFF
TGTGCCAGCAGCTTAAGCCCCTCCAAGGGCACTGAAGCTTTCTTT
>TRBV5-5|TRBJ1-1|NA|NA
CASSLSGTNTEAFF
TGTGCCAGCAGCTTGTCTGGGACAAACACTGAAGCTTTCTTT
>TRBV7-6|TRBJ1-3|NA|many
CASSLALESSGNTIYF
TGTGCCAGCAGCTTAGCGCTCGAGAGCTCTGGAAACACCATATATTTT
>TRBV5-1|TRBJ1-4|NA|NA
CASSLGKSGKLFF
TGCGCCAGCAGCTTGGGGAAGTCAGGAAAACTGTTTTTT
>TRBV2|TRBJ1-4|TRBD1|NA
CASRGTGSEKLFF
TGTGCCAGCAGGGGGACAGGGTCTGAAAAACTGTTTTTT
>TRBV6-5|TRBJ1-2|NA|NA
CASSYSTGGVGYTF
TGTGCCAGCAGTTACTCGACGGGTGGTGTCGGCTACACCTTC
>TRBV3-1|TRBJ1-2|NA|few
CASSHEDKGYTF
TGTGCCAGCAGCCATGAAGACAAAGGCTACACCTTC
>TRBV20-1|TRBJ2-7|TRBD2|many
CSTPAPLAGGEEQYF
TGCAGTACCCCAGCCCCCCTAGCGGGGGGAGAGGAGCAGTACTTC
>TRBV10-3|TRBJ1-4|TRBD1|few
CAISDPRQGVNEKLFF
TGTGCCATCAGTGACCCCCGACAGGGAGTAAATGAAAAACTGTTTTTT
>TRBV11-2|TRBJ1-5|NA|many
CASSLGYQPQHF
TGTGCCAGCAGCTTAGGGTACCAGCCCCAGCATTTT
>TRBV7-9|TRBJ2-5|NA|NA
CASSLGDGQETQYF
TGTGCCAGCAGCTTAGGGGACGGCCAAGAGACCCAGTACTTC
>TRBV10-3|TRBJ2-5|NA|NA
CAISESVIKETQYF
TGTGCCATCAGTGAGTCCGTCATCAAGGAGACCCAGTACTTC
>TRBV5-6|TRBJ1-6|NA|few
CASSKGRDSPLHF
TGTGCCAGCAGCAAAGGGAGGGATTCACCCCTCCACTTT
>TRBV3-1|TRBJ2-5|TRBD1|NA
CASRGPRGETQYF
TGTGCCAGCAGAGGCCCCAGGGGGGAGACCCAGTACTTC
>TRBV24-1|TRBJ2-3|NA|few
CATSDSLVGDTQYF
TGTGCCACCAGTGATTCCCTCGTAGGGGATACGCAGTATTTT
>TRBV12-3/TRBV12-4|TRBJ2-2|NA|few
CASSLVVPVELFF
TGTGCCAGCAGTTTGGTGGTTCCTGTGGAGCTGTTTTTT
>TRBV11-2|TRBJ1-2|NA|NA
CASSLGPRRGYTF
TGTGCCAGCAGCTTAGGACCCCGACGGGGCTACACCTTC
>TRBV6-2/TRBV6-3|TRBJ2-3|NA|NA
CASSYTRTDTQYF
TGTGCCAGCAGTTACACCAGGACAGATACGCAGTATTTT
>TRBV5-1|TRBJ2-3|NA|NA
CASSFETPDTQYF
TGCGCCAGCAGCTTTGAAACTCCAGATACGCAGTATTTT
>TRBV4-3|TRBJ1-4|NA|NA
CASSQDWVETGRSEKLFF
TGCGCCAGCAGCCAAGATTGGGTGGAAACAGGGAGGAGTGAAAAACTGTTTTTT
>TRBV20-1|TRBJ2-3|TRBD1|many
CSGAKGARTDTQYF
TGCAGTGGGGCCAAGGGGGCGCGCACAGATACGCAGTATTTT
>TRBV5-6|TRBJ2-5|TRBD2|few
CASSLYGLAGGRTQYF
TGTGCCAGCAGCTTATACGGACTTGCGGGGGGCCGGACCCAGTACTTC
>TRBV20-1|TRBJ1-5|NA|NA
CSAPEGRNQPQHF
TGCAGTGCTCCTGAGGGGCGCAATCAGCCCCAGCATTTT
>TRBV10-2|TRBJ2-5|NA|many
CASSDGETQYF
TGCGCCAGCAGTGATGGAGAGACCCAGTACTTC
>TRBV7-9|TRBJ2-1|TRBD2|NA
CASSGLAGSDEQFF
TGTGCCAGCAGCGGACTAGCGGGGAGCGATGAGCAGTTCTTC
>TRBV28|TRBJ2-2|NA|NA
CAMVSNTGELFF
TGTGCCATGGTCTCGAACACCGGGGAGCTGTTTTTT
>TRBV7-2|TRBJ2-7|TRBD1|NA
CASSGTGSSYEQYF
TGTGCCAGCAGCGGGACAGGAAGCTCCTACGAGCAGTACTTC
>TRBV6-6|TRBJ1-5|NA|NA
CASSQIRDNSNQPQHF
TGTGCCAGCAGTCAAATCCGGGACAATAGCAATCAGCCCCAGCATTTT
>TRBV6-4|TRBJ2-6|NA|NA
CASLGLESSGANVLTF
TGTGCCAGCCTAGGCCTTGAGAGCTCTGGGGCCAACGTCCTGACTTTC
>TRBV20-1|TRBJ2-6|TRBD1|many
CSARTGAGANVLTF
TGCAGTGCTAGGACAGGGGCTGGGGCCAACGTCCTGACTTTC
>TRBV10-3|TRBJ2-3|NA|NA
CAISVWGTRTDTQYF
TGTGCCATCAGTGTATGGGGGACTCGCACAGATACGCAGTATTTT
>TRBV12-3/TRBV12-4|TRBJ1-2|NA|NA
CASRPQGGGYTF
TGTGCCAGCAGACCCCAGGGAGGAGGCTACACCTTC
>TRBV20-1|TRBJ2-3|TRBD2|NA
CSARPGLAGGPPDTQYF
TGCAGTGCCCGTCCGGGACTAGCGGGGGGGCCCCCAGATACGCAGTATTTT
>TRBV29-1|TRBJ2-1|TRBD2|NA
CSVTGTSSSEQFF
TGCAGCGTCACCGGGACTAGCTCCTCTGAGCAGTTCTTC